This TCR beta chain stems from a study of blood T cell repertoires in COVID-19. Patients at the Seattle site were enrolled during active infection and followed longitudinally. Clones were sequenced by immunoSEQ multiplex PCR, and TCRdb holds only the in-frame ones, with some missing. There are 150,000 to 200,000 clones in the sample; roughly nine tenths occur only once, and over 9.5% lies in the top ten. With 5 bases clipped from V and 2 bases from J, the junction kept 14 bases outside the gene matches. The CDR3 contains 19 residues. CDR1 and CDR2 from the germline V gene are SEHNR and FQNEAQ (reference sequence). This clone was counted a few times.

The specimen was peripheral blood. The genes are TRBV7-9 and TRBJ2-7; TRBD2 aligns across 14 bases. The sequence was obtained from an older woman with COVID-19, enrolled during active disease. This CDR3 reads CASSDTGLAGASGPYEQYF. CDR3 coding DNA: TGTGCCAGCAGCGATACGGGACTAGCGGGAGCAAGTGGTCCCTACGAGCAGTACTTC.